The T cell receptor beta chain described here comes from a study of STAT3 mutations in large granular lymphocyte leukemia. Study information: Immunosuppressive therapy was given to more than half of T-LGLL patients.

There are a few counts of this clone. The target antigen is unknown. Study findings and constraints: All newly emerging clones after therapy were STAT3 wild type. Every T-cell large granular lymphocyte leukemia patient had at least one immunodominant TCR beta clonotype. Sampling intervals varied between patients and samples.

The assay was immunoSEQ multiplex PCR, and TCRdb's table has in-frame clones only and misses some. Seen here are about 39,000 clones, roughly 77% observed once, and the top ten hold around 0.44%. Material for sequencing was PBMCs. This receptor was taken from a human donor with T large granular lymphocyte leukemia. Some clones in this sample may be carry-over from other donors' samples.

For the CDR3, the DNA is TGTGCTAGTGGTTTGAGCGGGGAGGGTGCCCAGTACTTC. It specifies CASGLSGEGAQYF. This sequence joins TRBV12-5 and TRBJ2-5; 7 nucleotides line up with TRBD2. Germline CDR1 reads LGHNT; CDR2 reads FRNRAP. CDR3 length: 13 residues. J was trimmed by 9 bases and V by 2 bases; bases with no gene match: 6.